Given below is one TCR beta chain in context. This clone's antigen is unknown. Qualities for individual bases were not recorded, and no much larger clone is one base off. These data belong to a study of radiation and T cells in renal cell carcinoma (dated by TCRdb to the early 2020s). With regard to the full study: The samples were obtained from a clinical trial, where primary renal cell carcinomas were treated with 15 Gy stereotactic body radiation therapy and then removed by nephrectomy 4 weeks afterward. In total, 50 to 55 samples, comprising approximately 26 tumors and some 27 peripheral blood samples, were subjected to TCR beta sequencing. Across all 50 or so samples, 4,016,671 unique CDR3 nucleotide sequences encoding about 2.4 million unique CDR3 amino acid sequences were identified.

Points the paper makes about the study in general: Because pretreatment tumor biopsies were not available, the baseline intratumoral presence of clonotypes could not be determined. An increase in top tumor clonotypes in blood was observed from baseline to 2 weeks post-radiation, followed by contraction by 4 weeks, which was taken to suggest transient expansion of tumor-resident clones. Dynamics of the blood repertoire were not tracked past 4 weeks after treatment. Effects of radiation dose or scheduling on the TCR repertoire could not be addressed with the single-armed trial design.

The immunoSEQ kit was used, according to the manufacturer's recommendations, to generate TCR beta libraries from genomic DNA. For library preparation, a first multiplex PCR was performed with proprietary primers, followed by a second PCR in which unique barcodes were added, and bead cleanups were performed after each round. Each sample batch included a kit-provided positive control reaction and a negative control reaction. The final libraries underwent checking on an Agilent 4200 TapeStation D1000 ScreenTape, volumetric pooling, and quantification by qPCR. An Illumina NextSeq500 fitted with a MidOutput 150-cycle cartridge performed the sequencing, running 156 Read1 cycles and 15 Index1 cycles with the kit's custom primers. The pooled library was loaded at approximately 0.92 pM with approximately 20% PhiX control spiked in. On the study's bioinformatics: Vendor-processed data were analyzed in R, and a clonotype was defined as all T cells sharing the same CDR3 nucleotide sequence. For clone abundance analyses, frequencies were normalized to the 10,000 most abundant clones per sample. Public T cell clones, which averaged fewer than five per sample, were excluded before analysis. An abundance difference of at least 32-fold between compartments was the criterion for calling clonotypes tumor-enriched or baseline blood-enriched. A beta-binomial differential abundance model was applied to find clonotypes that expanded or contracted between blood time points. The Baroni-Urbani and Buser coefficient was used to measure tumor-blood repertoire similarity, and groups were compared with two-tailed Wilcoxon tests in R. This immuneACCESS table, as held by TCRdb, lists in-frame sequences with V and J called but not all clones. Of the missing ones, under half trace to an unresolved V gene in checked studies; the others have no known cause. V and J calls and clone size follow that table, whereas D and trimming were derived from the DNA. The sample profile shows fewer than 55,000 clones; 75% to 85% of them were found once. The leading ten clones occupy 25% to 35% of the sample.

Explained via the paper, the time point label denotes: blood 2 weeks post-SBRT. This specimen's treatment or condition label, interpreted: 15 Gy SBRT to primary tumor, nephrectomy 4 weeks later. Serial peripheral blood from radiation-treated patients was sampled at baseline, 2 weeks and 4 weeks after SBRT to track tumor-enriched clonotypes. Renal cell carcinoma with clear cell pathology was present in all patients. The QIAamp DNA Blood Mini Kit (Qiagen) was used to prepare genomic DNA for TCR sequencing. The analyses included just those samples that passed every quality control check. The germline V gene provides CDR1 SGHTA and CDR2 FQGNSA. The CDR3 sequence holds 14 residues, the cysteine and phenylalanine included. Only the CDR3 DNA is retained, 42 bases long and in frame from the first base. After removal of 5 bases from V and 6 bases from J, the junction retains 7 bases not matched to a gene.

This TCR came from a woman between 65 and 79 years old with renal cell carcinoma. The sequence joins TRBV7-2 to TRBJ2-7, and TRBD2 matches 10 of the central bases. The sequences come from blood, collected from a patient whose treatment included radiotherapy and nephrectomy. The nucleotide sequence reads TGTGCCAGCAGCCCTGGTGTAGCGGGAGGCGAGCAGTACTTC. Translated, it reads CASSPGVAGGEQYF.